This T cell receptor beta chain was captured by sequencing in a study of T cell responses to AZD1222 COVID-19 vaccine. Study at large: Second-dose timings of about 4 or about 12 weeks were pooled.

Some clones are missing from TCRdb's copy, which holds only in-frame ones; the method was immunoSEQ multiplex PCR. The table shows 85,000 to 120,000 clones, with about 90% occurring only once. V lost 5 bases to trimming and J lost 5 bases, with 18 bases between them. Germline V gene lookup returns CDR1 LGHNT and CDR2 FRNRAP. The CDR3 runs to 15 residues. Sequenced material: peripheral blood, taken on day 0 of AZD1222 vaccination. The TCR originated in an adult in good health. The chain uses TRBV12-5 and TRBJ1-1; D remains ambiguous. This chain's CDR3 is CASGPWYEQITEAFF. The CDR3 DNA follows: TGTGCTAGTGGTCCTTGGTACGAGCAAATTACTGAAGCTTTCTTT.